This TCR beta chain appears in the sequencing data of a study of OX40 agonist ivuxolimab in advanced cancers. Study-level background: Patients were given ivuxolimab, an antibody that agonizes OX40 (CD134).

The CDR3 runs 13 residues. Germline lookup yields CDR1 GTSNPN and CDR2 SVGIG (reference sequence). Only in-frame clones appear in the TCRdb table, and some are missing; sequencing was by immunoSEQ multiplex PCR. The data contain 96,000 or so clones, about 80% of them seen just once; the ten biggest clones take up under 6.5%. The chain uses TRBV30 and TRBJ1-2; perhaps TRBD1 as D (6 bases). This clonotype was sampled from an adult with an advanced solid tumor such as melanoma, head and neck, liver or kidney cancer. The sample consisted of CD4+ or CD8+ T cells sorted from blood, taken in a trial of the OX40 agonist ivuxolimab. In DNA form, the CDR3 reads TGTGCACAGGGTTTGGCGGTTAACTATGGCTACACCTTC. The encoded protein is CAQGLAVNYGYTF.